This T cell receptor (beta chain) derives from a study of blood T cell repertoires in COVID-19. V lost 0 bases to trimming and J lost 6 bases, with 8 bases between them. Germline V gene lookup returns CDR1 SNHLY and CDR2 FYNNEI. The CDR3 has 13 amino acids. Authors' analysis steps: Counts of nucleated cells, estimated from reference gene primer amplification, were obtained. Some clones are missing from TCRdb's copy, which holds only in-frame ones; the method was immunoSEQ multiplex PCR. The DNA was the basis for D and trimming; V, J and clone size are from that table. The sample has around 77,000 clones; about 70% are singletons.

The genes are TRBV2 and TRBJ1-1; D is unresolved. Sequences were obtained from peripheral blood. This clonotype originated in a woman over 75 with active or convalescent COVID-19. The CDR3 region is CASSEAGSPEAFF. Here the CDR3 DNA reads TGTGCCAGCAGTGAAGCGGGTAGCCCTGAAGCTTTCTTT.